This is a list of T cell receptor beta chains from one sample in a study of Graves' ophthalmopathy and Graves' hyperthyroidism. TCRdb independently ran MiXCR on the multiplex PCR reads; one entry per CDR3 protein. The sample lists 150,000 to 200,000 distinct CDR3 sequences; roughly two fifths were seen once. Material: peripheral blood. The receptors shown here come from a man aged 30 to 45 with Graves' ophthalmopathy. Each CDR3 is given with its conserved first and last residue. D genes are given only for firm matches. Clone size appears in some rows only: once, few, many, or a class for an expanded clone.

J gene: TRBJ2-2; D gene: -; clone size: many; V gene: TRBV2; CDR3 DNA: TGTGCCAGCAGTGAAAGACACCCCGGGGAGCTGTTTTTT; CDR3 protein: CASSERHPGELFF
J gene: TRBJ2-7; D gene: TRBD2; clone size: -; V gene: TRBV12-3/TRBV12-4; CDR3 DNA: TGTGCCAGCAGTTATGAGCGGGGGGGCCGTTACGAGCAGTACTTC; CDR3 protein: CASSYERGGRYEQYF
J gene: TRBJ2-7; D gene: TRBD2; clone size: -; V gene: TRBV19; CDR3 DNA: TGTGCCAGTAGTCGCGGACTAGCGGGAGCGGGGCACTACGAGCAGTACTTC; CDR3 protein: CASSRGLAGAGHYEQYF
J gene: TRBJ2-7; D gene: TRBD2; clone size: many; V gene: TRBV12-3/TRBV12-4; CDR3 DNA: TGTGCCAGCAGTTTAGTAGCGGGAGATTACGAGCAGTACTTC; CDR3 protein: CASSLVAGDYEQYF
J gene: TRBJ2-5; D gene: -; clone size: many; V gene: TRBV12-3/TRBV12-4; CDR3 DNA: TGTGCCAGCAGTTTCGGCTTGGGCAGTAAAGAGACCCAGTACTTC; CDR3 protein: CASSFGLGSKETQYF
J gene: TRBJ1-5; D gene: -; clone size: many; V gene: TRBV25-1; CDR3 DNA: TGTGCCAGCAGTCCGGGACTCATCCTGGGCAATCAGCCCCAGCATTTT; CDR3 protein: CASSPGLILGNQPQHF
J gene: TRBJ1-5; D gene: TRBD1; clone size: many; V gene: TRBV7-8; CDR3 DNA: TGTGCCAGCAGCCCCCGGGACAGGGAGGGTCAGCCCCAGCATTTT; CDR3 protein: CASSPRDREGQPQHF
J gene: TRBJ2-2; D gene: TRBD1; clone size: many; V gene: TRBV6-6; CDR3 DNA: TGTGCCAGCACCGGGACAGGGGGCACCGGGGAGCTGTTTTTT; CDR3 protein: CASTGTGGTGELFF
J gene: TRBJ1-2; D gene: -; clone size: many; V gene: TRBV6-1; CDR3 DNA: TGTGCCAGTATGAAATGGGACACCCTAAATAGCGATGGCTACACCTTC; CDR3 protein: CASMKWDTLNSDGYTF
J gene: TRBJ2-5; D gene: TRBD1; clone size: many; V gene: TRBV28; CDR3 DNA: TGTGCCAGCAGAGATACAGGGGGCGCGAAGACCCAGTACTTC; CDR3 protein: CASRDTGGAKTQYF
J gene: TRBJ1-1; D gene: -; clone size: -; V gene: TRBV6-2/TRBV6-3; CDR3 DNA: TGTGCCAGCAGTTATACCCGGCCGAACACTGAAGCTTTCTTT; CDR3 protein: CASSYTRPNTEAFF
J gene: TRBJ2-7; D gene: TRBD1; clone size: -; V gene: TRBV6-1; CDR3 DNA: TGTGCCAGCAGCTCGGGACAGCACGCCTACGAGCAGTACTTC; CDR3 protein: CASSSGQHAYEQYF
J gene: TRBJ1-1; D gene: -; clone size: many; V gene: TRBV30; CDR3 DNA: TGTGCCTGGAGTGTTGTCCGGAACACTGAAGCTTTCTTT; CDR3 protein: CAWSVVRNTEAFF
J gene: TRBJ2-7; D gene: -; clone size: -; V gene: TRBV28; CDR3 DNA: TGTGCCAGCAGTTTGACGGAGCTTGGGGGATACGAAGACTACGAGCAGTACTTC; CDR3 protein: CASSLTELGGYEDYEQYF
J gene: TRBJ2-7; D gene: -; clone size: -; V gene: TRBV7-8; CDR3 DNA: TGTGCCAGCAGCTTGGGGACAAGGCCCTGGGAGCAGTACTTC; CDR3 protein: CASSLGTRPWEQYF
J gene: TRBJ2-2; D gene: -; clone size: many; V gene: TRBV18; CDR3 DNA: TGTGCCAGCTCACCAGCGAAAGGCGCAGGGAGGACCGGGGAGCTGTTTTTT; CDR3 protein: CASSPAKGAGRTGELFF
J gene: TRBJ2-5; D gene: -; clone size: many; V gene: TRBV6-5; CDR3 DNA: TGTGCCAGCAGTTACTCAGGGCCCCCTGAGACCCAGTACTTC; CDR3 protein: CASSYSGPPETQYF
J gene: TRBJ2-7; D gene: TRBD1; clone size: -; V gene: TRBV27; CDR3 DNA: TGTGCCAGTACGGGGGCCGGACAGGGATTCTACGAGCAGTACTTC; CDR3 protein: CASTGAGQGFYEQYF
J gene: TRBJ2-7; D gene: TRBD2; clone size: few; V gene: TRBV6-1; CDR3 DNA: TGTGCCAGCAGTGAACTGGGCGGGAGGCCCGACGAGCAGTACTTC; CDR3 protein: CASSELGGRPDEQYF
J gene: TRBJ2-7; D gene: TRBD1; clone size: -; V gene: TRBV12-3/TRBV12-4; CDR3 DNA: TGTGCCAGCAGTCCTTCCTTACCGGGACAGGGCTACGAGCAGTACTTC; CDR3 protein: CASSPSLPGQGYEQYF